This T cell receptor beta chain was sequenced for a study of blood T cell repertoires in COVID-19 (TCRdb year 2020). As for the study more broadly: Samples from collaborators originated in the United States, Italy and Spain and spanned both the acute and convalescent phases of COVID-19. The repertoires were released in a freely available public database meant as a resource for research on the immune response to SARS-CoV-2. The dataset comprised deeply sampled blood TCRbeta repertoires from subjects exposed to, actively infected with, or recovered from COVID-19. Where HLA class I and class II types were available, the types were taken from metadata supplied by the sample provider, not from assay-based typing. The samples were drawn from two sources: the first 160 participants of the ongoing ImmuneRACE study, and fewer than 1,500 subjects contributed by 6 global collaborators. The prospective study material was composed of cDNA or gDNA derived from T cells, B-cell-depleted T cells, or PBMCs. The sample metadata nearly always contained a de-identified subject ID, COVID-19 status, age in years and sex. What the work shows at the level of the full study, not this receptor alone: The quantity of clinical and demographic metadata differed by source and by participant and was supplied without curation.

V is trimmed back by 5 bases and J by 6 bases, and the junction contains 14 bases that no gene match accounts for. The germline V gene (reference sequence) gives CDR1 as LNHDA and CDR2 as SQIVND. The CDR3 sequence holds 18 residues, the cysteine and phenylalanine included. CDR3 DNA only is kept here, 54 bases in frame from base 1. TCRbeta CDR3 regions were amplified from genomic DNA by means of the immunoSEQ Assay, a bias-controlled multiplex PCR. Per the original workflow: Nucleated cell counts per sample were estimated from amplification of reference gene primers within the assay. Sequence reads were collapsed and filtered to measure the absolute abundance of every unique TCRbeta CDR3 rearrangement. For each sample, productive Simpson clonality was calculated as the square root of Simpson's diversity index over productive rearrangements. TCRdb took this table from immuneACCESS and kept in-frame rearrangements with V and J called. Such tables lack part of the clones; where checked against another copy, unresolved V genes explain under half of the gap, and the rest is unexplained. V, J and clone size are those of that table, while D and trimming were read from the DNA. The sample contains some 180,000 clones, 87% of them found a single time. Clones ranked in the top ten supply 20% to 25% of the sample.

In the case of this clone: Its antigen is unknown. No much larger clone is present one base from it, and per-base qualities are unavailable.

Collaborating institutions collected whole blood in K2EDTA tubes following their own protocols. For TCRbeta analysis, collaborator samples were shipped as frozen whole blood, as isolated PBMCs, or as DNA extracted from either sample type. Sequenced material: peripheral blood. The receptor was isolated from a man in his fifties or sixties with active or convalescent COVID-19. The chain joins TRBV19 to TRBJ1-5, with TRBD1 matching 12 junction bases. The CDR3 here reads CASSFVPGQGAGVQPQHF. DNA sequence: TGTGCCAGTAGTTTCGTCCCGGGACAGGGGGCCGGGGTTCAGCCCCAGCATTTT.